This entry lists 28 T cell receptor beta chains sequenced from one sample in a study of glioma-infiltrating T cells. Using RNA template, CDR3s of TCR alpha and beta were amplified with iRepertoire arm-PCR. TCRdb reprocessed the multiplex PCR reads with MiXCR, giving one entry per CDR3 protein. The sample has around 90,000 distinct CDR3 sequences; about 37% are singletons. Material: glioma tissue, nonneoplastic brain tissue, or PBMCs (not recorded which). The receptors come from a human donor with low-grade glioma or glioblastoma, undergoing nonglioma brain surgery, or in good health (not recorded which).

For this clonotype: A much larger clone lies one base from this, so it may be a read error. The DNA for the CDR3 is TGCGCCAGTACATACAGGGGTGTATATGGCTACACCTTC. This gives the protein CASTYRGVYGYTF. The chain links TRBV5-1 to TRBJ1-2, with 7 bases matching TRBD1. In germline, CDR1 is SGHRS, CDR2 YFSETQ. This CDR3 region has 13 residues. Unmatched junction bases numbered 9, after V lost 8 bases and J lost 5 bases.

This clonotype was counted at least ten times. The chain has TRBV29-1 and TRBJ1-1; 8 nucleotides agree with TRBD1. The CDR3 covers 13 residues. Germline-derived CDR1 and CDR2 are SQVTM and ANQGSEA. V dropped 6 bases and J dropped 3; count of bases not matched to a gene: 6. The CDR3 DNA follows: TGCAGCGTCGACAGGGGTGTGGACACTGAAGCTTTCTTT. Its translation: CSVDRGVDTEAFF.

The chain links TRBV6-2 or TRBV6-3 to TRBJ2-4; no firm D call. The CDR3 is 18 amino acids. Germline loops: CDR1 MNHEY, CDR2 SVGEGT. V was shortened by 2 bases and J by 9 bases, with 26 bases between the two germline ends. CDR3 protein: CASSYRGEESGIRSIQYF. DNA for the CDR3: TGTGCCAGCAGTTACCGCGGAGAGGAGAGTGGGATTAGGAGCATTCAGTACTTC.

This clonotype was detected ten times or more. The rearrangement links TRBV20-1 to TRBJ1-1; tentative D call: TRBD1 (6 bases). This CDR3 comprises 16 residues. The V end lost 0 bases, the J end lost 2 bases, and 16 bases lay between the germline ends. Germline CDR1 DFQATT, CDR2 SNEGSKA (reference sequence). The CDR3: CSARDITGRENTEAFF. Here the CDR3 DNA reads TGCAGTGCTAGAGATATAACAGGGAGGGAAAACACTGAAGCTTTCTTT.

The chain carries TRBV28 and TRBJ2-7; D call uncertain. Per germline, CDR1 MDHEN and CDR2 SYDVKM. This CDR3 is built from 13 residues. Trimming took off 2 bases at V and 8 bases at J, with 13 bases between the two ends. The CDR3, as DNA: TGTGCCAGCAGTTTAGGTATAGAATACAAGCAGTACTTC. Residues: CASSLGIEYKQYF.

This clonotype was found many times. This chain uses TRBV7-8 with TRBJ2-7; D is undetermined. The CDR3 has 11 amino acids. Germline V gives CDR1 SGHVS, CDR2 FQNEAQ. The ends were cut back, 5 bases at V and 2 bases at J, with 4 bases in the middle. As DNA, the CDR3 is TGTGCCAGCAGCCCAGCCTACGAGCAGTACTTC. Amino acid sequence: CASSPAYEQYF.

This clonotype has a count of ten or more. The gene calls are TRBV5-5 and TRBJ2-2; 11 bases are a match to TRBD1. The CDR3 length is 16 residues. Unmatched junction bases numbered 9, after V lost 5 bases and J lost 6 bases. Germline V gene data show CDR1 as SGHKS and CDR2 as YYEKEE (reference sequence). CDR3 sequence: CASRLSGTGGAGELFF. The CDR3 DNA is TGTGCCAGCAGACTTTCCGGGACAGGGGGAGCCGGGGAGCTGTTTTTT.

The chain joins TRBV24-1 to TRBJ2-7; tentatively, D is TRBD1 (7 bases). Germline values: CDR1 KGHDR, CDR2 SFDVKD. This CDR3 has 19 amino acids. Trimming took 3 bases from V and 2 from J, leaving 25 bases between them. For the CDR3, the DNA is TGTGCCACCAGTGATCCTACTAGCAGGAGAGGGACAGCTACCTACGAGCAGTACTTC. Its protein product is CATSDPTSRRGTATYEQYF.

This clonotype has ten or more counts. The genes are TRBV27 and TRBJ2-1, with D perhaps matching TRBD2 (5 bases). V dropped 0 bases and J dropped 8 bases, with 8 bases sitting between them. CDR1 MNHEY and CDR2 SMNVEV come from the germline V gene (reference sequence). CDR3 length: 13 residues. CDR3 protein: CASSLSRGHEQFF. The CDR3 DNA is TGTGCCAGCAGTTTATCTAGAGGGCATGAGCAGTTCTTC.

This clonotype was recorded only once. V and J are TRBV28 and TRBJ1-5, with D hard to call. Trimming removed 8 bases from V and 8 bases from J, with 13 bases in between. CDR1 is MDHEN, CDR2 SYDVKM, per germline. The length of the CDR3 is 12 residues. Here the CDR3 DNA reads TGTGCCAGCGGTCTCCTTAATAAGCCCCAGCATTTT. It is translated as CASGLLNKPQHF.

This clonotype appeared many times. V usage is TRBV20-1 and J usage is TRBJ2-3, with TRBD2 matching over 11 bases. The junction had 5 bases not matched to a gene; V was cut back by 3 bases and J by 3 bases. This CDR3 has 15 residues. Germline V gene sequence: CDR1 DFQATT, CDR2 SNEGSKA (reference sequence). The CDR3 DNA follows: TGCAGTGCTAGTGGTGGGACTAGCGGAACAGATACGCAGTATTTT. It translates to CSASGGTSGTDTQYF.

This clonotype was found many times. A read error may account for a junction end that differs from germline. The chain is built from TRBV2 and TRBJ2-4, with D perhaps given as TRBD1 or TRBD2 (6 bases each). The CDR3 has 11 residues. Germline V CDR1 and CDR2: SNHLY, FYNNEI. The DNA for the CDR3 is TGTGCCAGCAGCGAAGGGGGGCCTCAGTACTTC. It encodes CASSEGGPQYF. Together with reference TRBV2 and TRBJ2-4, the CDR3 gives the full variable domain: EPEVTQTPSHQVTQMGQEVILRCVPISNHLYFYWYRQILGQKVEFLVSFYNNEISEKSEIFDDQFSVERPDGSNFTLKIRSTKLEDSAMYFCASSEGGPQYFGAGTRLSVL.

This clonotype was recorded many times. CDR3 in DNA: TGTGCCAGCAGACCACGGGACAGGGGTATAAGCGAAAAACTGTTTTTT. It translates to CASRPRDRGISEKLFF. The chain employs TRBV6-1 and TRBJ1-4; TRBD1 matches 10 bases. Trimming at V came to 6 bases and at J to 8 bases, leaving 12 bases not matched to a gene. The CDR3 consists of 16 residues. Germline V gene data show CDR1 as MNHNS and CDR2 as SASEGT.

The rearrangement joins TRBV29-1 to TRBJ2-5; the D gene is possibly TRBD1 (6 bases). Trimming pared 4 bases from V and 4 bases from J, leaving 10 bases between. Germline CDR1 is SQVTM and CDR2 is ANQGSEA. CDR3 length: 12 residues. The CDR3 DNA follows: TGCAGCGTTGGGGTAGGGGGAGAGACCCAGTACTTC. Protein: CSVGVGGETQYF.

This clonotype appeared many times. The V call is TRBV29-1, the J call TRBJ1-2, with a weak D call TRBD1 (5 bases). Germline values: CDR1 SQVTM, CDR2 ANQGSEA. This CDR3 is 12 amino acids long. V lost 4 bases to trimming and J lost 0 bases, with 6 bases between them. For the CDR3, the DNA is TGCAGCGTTGTGACAGCTAACTATGGCTACACCTTC. Its protein product is CSVVTANYGYTF.

This clonotype was seen repeatedly, ten times or more. The genes are TRBV20-1 and TRBJ2-2, with D possibly matching TRBD2 (5 bases). Between the trimmed V and J ends, which lost 1 base and 1 base, there was a span of 10 bases. The CDR3 is 15 residues long. The germline CDR1 and CDR2 sequences are DFQATT and SNEGSKA (reference sequence). The CDR3 DNA reads TGCAGTGCTAGAGGAGGGCAACTGAACACCGGGGAGCTGTTTTTT. Translated: CSARGGQLNTGELFF.

This clonotype has at least ten counts. The V and J genes are TRBV19 and TRBJ2-7; 13 positions match TRBD2. The CDR3 is 14 amino acids. Germline CDR1 is LNHDA and CDR2 is SQIVND (reference sequence). V shed 9 bases and J 5 bases; nucleotides not matched to a gene: 7. CDR3 region: CASSGLAGVDEQYF. In nucleotides, the CDR3 is TGTGCCAGCTCCGGACTAGCGGGAGTTGACGAGCAGTACTTC.

As to this clonotype: One end of the junction fails to match germline, which may point to a read error. The chain carries TRBV29-1 and TRBJ1-1; D ambiguous. The germline V gene encodes CDR1 SQVTM and CDR2 ANQGSEA. The CDR3 has 12 amino acids. The CDR3 sequence: CGVGAGNTEAFF. Here the CDR3 DNA reads TGCGGCGTTGGAGCCGGGAACACTGAAGCTTTCTTT.

This clonotype was counted between two and nine times. The rearrangement uses TRBV5-1 and TRBJ2-2, with 7 positions matching TRBD2. Germline V lookup: CDR1 SGHRS, CDR2 YFSETQ. This CDR3 has 16 residues. V was clipped by 4 bases and J by 4 bases; unmatched bases: 10. The CDR3 DNA reads as TGCGCCAGCAGCGCGGGGGACCCTCCTCCCACCGGGGAGCTGTTTTTT. Translating it yields CASSAGDPPPTGELFF. Supplemented by reference TRBV5-1 and TRBJ2-2, the full variable domain reads KAGVTQTPRYLIKTRGQQVTLSCSPISGHRSVSWYQQTPGQGLQFLFEYFSETQRNKGNFPGRFSGRQFSNSRSEMNVSTLELGDSALYLCASSAGDPPPTGELFFGEGSRLTVL.

In nucleotides, the CDR3 is TGCAGCGTTAGCCAGGCTGGGGCCAACGTCCTGACTTTC. It translates to CSVSQAGANVLTF. The genes are TRBV29-1 and TRBJ2-6; D is undetermined. CDR1 and CDR2 (germline): SQVTM, ANQGSEA. V lost 5 bases, J lost 2 bases, and 7 bases lay in between. The CDR3 totals 13 residues.

This clonotype was detected ten times or more. The chain couples TRBV28 to TRBJ2-3; weak D call: TRBD2 (6 bases). The germline gives CDR1 MDHEN, CDR2 SYDVKM. The CDR3 consists of 13 residues. V gave up 10 bases and J gave up 2 bases, with 13 bases separating them. The CDR3: CANPGDFTDTQYF. DNA for the CDR3: TGTGCCAACCCGGGGGACTTCACAGATACGCAGTATTTT.

As for this clonotype: A read error may be the cause here, since a much bigger clone is one base away. The rearrangement links TRBV29-1 to TRBJ1-3; the D is unclear. The CDR3 runs to 12 residues. The germline CDR1 and CDR2 sequences are SQVTM and ANQGSEA. The CDR3 nucleotides read TGCAGAGTTAAAGGGTCTGGAAACACCATATATTTT. Its translation: CRVKGSGNTIYF. Filled out from reference TRBV29-1 and TRBJ1-3, the complete variable domain reads SAVISQKPSRDICQRGTSLTIQCQVDSQVTMMFWYRQQPGQSLTLIATANQGSEATYESGFVIDKFPISRPNLTFSTLTVSNMSPEDSSIYLCRVKGSGNTIYFGEGSWLTVV.

A remark on this clonotype: This CDR3 is missing its conserved last phenylalanine or tryptophan, likely due to a read error. The chain couples TRBV7-8 to TRBJ1-2, with D hard to call. V was shortened by 5 bases and J by 10 bases, with 14 bases between the two germline ends. The CDR3 has 12 residues. CDR1 and CDR2 (germline): SGHVS, FQNEAQ. CDR3 region: CASSPDKGVYTL. CDR3 DNA sequence: TGTGCCAGCAGCCCCGACAAGGGAGTCTACACCCTC.

The chain carries TRBV5-1 and TRBJ2-7; the match to TRBD2 covers 9 bases. J was trimmed by 7 bases and V by 4 bases; bases with no gene match: 15. Germline CDR1 is SGHRS and CDR2 is YFSETQ. There are 16 residues in the CDR3. The CDR3 loop is CASSPSISGGTKEQYF. The CDR3 DNA reads as TGCGCCAGCAGCCCGTCGATCAGCGGGGGGACCAAAGAGCAGTACTTC.

The V gene is TRBV27, the J gene TRBJ1-2; D unclear. The V gene's germline CDR1 is MNHEY and CDR2 SMNVEV (reference sequence). The CDR3 sequence is 15 residues long. With 6 bases removed from V and 10 bases from J, the gap between germline ends came to 24 bases. This chain's CDR3 is CASSPTFWGDYNYTF. CDR3 coding DNA: TGTGCCAGCAGCCCGACCTTTTGGGGAGATTATAACTACACCTTC.

Remarks on this clonotype: A much larger clone lies a single base off, so this may be a read error. The rearrangement joins TRBV5-4 to TRBJ2-1; D call uncertain. The germline gives CDR1 SGHNT, CDR2 YYREEE (reference sequence). The CDR3 runs 14 residues. The ends were cut back, 6 bases at V and 0 bases at J, with 10 bases in the middle. The CDR3 region is CASNFRNSYNEQFF. The DNA of the CDR3 is TGTGCCAGCAACTTTAGGAACTCCTACAATGAGCAGTTCTTC. Variable domain in full (rest from reference TRBV5-4 and TRBJ2-1): ETGVTQSPTHLIKTRGQQVTLRCSSQSGHNTVSWYQQALGQGPQFIFQYYREEENGRGNFPPRFSGLQFPNYSSELNVNALELDDSALYLCASNFRNSYNEQFFGPGTRLTVL.

This clonotype was seen repeatedly, ten times or more. The J gene is TRBJ2-1, the V gene TRBV6-1; 10 nucleotides agree with TRBD1. The V and J ends lost 4 bases and 5 bases, in that order; junction bases with no gene match: 5. Germline V CDR1 and CDR2: MNHNS, SASEGT. The CDR3 contains 15 residues. CDR3: CASSARGTGDNEQFF. As DNA, the CDR3 is TGTGCCAGCAGTGCCCGCGGGACAGGGGACAATGAGCAGTTCTTC.

At least ten counts were recorded for this clonotype. This sequence joins TRBV19 and TRBJ1-1; no definite D call. Trimming stripped 6 bases from V and 0 bases from J, with 8 bases between. Germline CDR1 reads LNHDA; CDR2 reads SQIVND (reference sequence). The CDR3 length is 13 residues. The chain's CDR3 is CASRLFMNTEAFF. The CDR3 nucleotides are TGTGCCAGTAGACTATTTATGAACACTGAAGCTTTCTTT.